The following is a TCR beta chain sequence with its context. The antigen remains unidentified. The sample is drawn from a study of OX40 agonist ivuxolimab in advanced cancers. Study outcomes and limitations: Specificity for antigen went undetermined in the expanded peripheral T cells.

Sequencing was performed with immunoSEQ multiplex PCR; in TCRdb, only in-frame clones are kept and a portion is missing. The table lists tens of thousands of clones, roughly nine tenths of them singletons. There are 13 residues in the CDR3. V lost 0 bases and J lost 6, with 8 bases in between. Germline-derived CDR1 and CDR2 are GTSNPN and SVGIG (reference sequence). This specimen consisted of CD4+ or CD8+ T cells sorted from blood, obtained in a trial of the OX40 agonist ivuxolimab. The receptor was derived from an adult with an advanced solid tumor such as melanoma, head and neck, liver or kidney cancer. This rearrangement joins TRBV30 to TRBJ2-2; D is perhaps TRBD1 (6 bases). The CDR3 coding sequence is TGTGCCTGGAGTGTACAGGGACCCGGGGAGCTGTTTTTT. Its protein is CAWSVQGPGELFF.